The 26 T cell receptor beta chains listed next were all sequenced from one sample in a study of CD8+ T cells in alopecia areata. Once RNA had been extracted, it was reverse transcribed into cDNA to act as the sequencing template. Sequencing was performed with immunoSEQ multiplex PCR; in TCRdb, only in-frame clones are kept and a portion is missing. The sample has around 190,000 clones, approximately 53% seen once; the top ten hold nearly 5%. The specimen sequenced was CD8+ T cells sorted from blood. The receptors come from a human donor in good health.

The chain uses TRBV13 and TRBJ2-1; D is perhaps TRBD1 or TRBD2 (5 bases each). The CDR3 length is 14 residues. Looked up from germline, CDR1 is PRHDT and CDR2 is FYEKMQ (reference sequence). The V end lost 1 base, the J end lost 8 bases, and 12 bases lay between the germline ends. DNA for the CDR3: TGTGCCAGCAGCTTAGAGGCTAGGGGAGATGAGCAGTTCTTC. Encoded protein: CASSLEARGDEQFF. The complete variable domain, with remaining parts taken from reference TRBV13 and TRBJ2-1, reads AAGVIQSPRHLIKEKRETATLKCYPIPRHDTVYWYQQGPGQDPQFLISFYEKMQSDKGSIPDRFSAQQFSDYHSELNMSSLELGDSALYFCASSLEARGDEQFFGPGTRLTVL.

The gene calls are TRBV2 and TRBJ1-1; D is unclear. The ends were cut back, 6 bases at V and 3 bases at J, with 8 bases in the middle. Germline V gene sequence: CDR1 SNHLY, CDR2 FYNNEI. The CDR3 length is 12 residues. The CDR3, as DNA: TGTGCCAGCAGCGTGTCGGACACTGAAGCTTTCTTT. This codes for CASSVSDTEAFF. The whole variable domain, remainder taken from reference TRBV2 and TRBJ1-1, is EPEVTQTPSHQVTQMGQEVILRCVPISNHLYFYWYRQILGQKVEFLVSFYNNEISEKSEIFDDQFSVERPDGSNFTLKIRSTKLEDSAMYFCASSVSDTEAFFGQGTRLTVV.

Regarding this clone: Other DNA sequences of this sample code for an identical CDR3. The V and J genes are TRBV19 and TRBJ1-1; D remains ambiguous. CDR1 and CDR2 (germline): LNHDA, SQIVND (reference sequence). Trimming pared 1 base from V and 7 bases from J, leaving 4 bases between. This CDR3 contains 11 residues. CDR3: CASSIGGEAFF. CDR3 sequence (DNA): TGTGCCAGTAGTATAGGGGGTGAAGCTTTCTTT.

The chain uses TRBV11-2 and TRBJ1-1; unclear D gene. Looked up from germline, CDR1 is SGHAT and CDR2 is FQNNGV. The CDR3 sequence is 13 residues long. V lost 5 bases and J 2 bases, leaving 9 bases between the germline ends. The CDR3 nucleotides read TGTGCCAGCAGCGCAGTTTCCAACACTGAAGCTTTCTTT. Its protein product is CASSAVSNTEAFF. The full variable domain, completed using reference TRBV11-2 and TRBJ1-1, is EAGVAQSPRYKIIEKRQSVAFWCNPISGHATLYWYQQILGQGPKLLIQFQNNGVVDDSQLPKDRFSAERLKGVDSTLKIQPAKLEDSAVYLCASSAVSNTEAFFGQGTRLTVV.

This chain uses TRBV15 with TRBJ2-1; the match to TRBD2 covers 9 bases. Germline CDR1 reads LNHNV; CDR2 reads YYDKDF (reference sequence). Trimming at V came to 0 bases and at J to 4 bases, leaving 7 bases not matched to a gene. The CDR3 sequence is 17 residues long. CDR3 nucleotide sequence: TGTGCCACCAGCAGAGATCGAGCGGCGGGGGGGTACAATGAGCAGTTCTTC. Translated: CATSRDRAAGGYNEQFF.

The chain joins TRBV13 to TRBJ1-2; 8 bases fit TRBD1. The germline V gene encodes CDR1 PRHDT and CDR2 FYEKMQ (reference sequence). J gave up 7 bases and V 0 bases, and 7 bases lay outside the gene matches. The CDR3 length is 15 residues. In DNA, the CDR3 is TGTGCCAGCAGCTTAGGGCGGACAGGGATGAGTGGCTACACCTTC. Amino acid sequence: CASSLGRTGMSGYTF.

The CDR3 loop is CSVTPGQGGADTQYF. The CDR3 region has the DNA TGCAGCGTCACGCCGGGACAGGGTGGCGCAGATACGCAGTATTTT. The J gene is TRBJ2-3, the V gene TRBV29-1, with 9 bases identical to TRBD1. Germline CDR1 reads SQVTM; CDR2 reads ANQGSEA. The J segment lost 4 bases and the V segment lost 6 bases, leaving 11 bases of the junction unmatched. This CDR3 contains 15 residues.

The chain links TRBV27 to TRBJ2-2; D is ambiguous. Germline loops: CDR1 MNHEY, CDR2 SMNVEV (reference sequence). The V end was cut by 3 bases, the J end by 3 bases, with 14 bases between. The CDR3 sequence is 16 residues long. This CDR3 reads CASSFLRRLDTGELFF. CDR3 nucleotides: TGTGCCAGCAGTTTTTTGAGGAGATTGGACACCGGGGAGCTGTTTTTT.

This clone was observed a handful of times. The V call is TRBV7-6, the J call TRBJ1-2; 9 bases line up with TRBD1. This CDR3 region has 14 residues. J gave up 8 bases and V 1 base, and 5 bases lay outside the gene matches. Germline CDR1 reads SGHVS; CDR2 reads FNYEAQ. In nucleotides, the CDR3 is TGTGCCAGCAGCTTAGGGGGACAGGGCTACGGCTACACCTTC. Translation: CASSLGGQGYGYTF. The entire variable domain, with the rest obtained from reference TRBV7-6 and TRBJ1-2, is as follows: GAGVSQSPRYKVTKRGQDVALRCDPISGHVSLYWYRQALGQGPEFLTYFNYEAQQDKSGLPNDRFSAERPEGSISTLTIQRTEQRDSAMYRCASSLGGQGYGYTFGSGTRLTVV.

The chain combines TRBV27 with TRBJ1-1; no reliable D call. Trimming stripped 1 base from V and 4 bases from J, with 7 bases between. Germline V lookup: CDR1 MNHEY, CDR2 SMNVEV (reference sequence). CDR3 size: 13 residues. In DNA, the CDR3 is TGTGCCAGCAGTTTATTTGACCGCACTGAAGCTTTCTTT. This sequence encodes CASSLFDRTEAFF.

The chain joins TRBV29-1 to TRBJ1-2, with 8 bases identical to TRBD1. The CDR3 has 11 amino acids. The germline gives CDR1 SQVTM, CDR2 ANQGSEA. The J segment lost 6 bases and the V segment lost 7 bases, leaving 4 bases of the junction unmatched. Here the CDR3 DNA reads TGCAGCGGCAGGGGGCAAGATGGCTACACCTTC. Translating it yields CSGRGQDGYTF.

CDR3 nucleotide sequence: TGTGCCAGCAGTTTTGGACAGGACACTGAAGCTTTCTTT. Its translation: CASSFGQDTEAFF. The chain joins TRBV5-6 to TRBJ1-1, with 7 bases matching TRBD1. The trim removed 5 bases at V and 3 bases at J, leaving 4 bases unmatched. This CDR3 spans 13 amino acids. Looked up from germline, CDR1 is SGHDT and CDR2 is YYEEEE.

V usage is TRBV5-1 and J usage is TRBJ2-7; the match to TRBD1 covers 11 bases. V lost 0 bases, J lost 2 bases, and 1 base stayed unmatched. CDR1 SGHRS and CDR2 YFSETQ come from the germline V gene. This CDR3 spans 15 amino acids. CDR3 coding DNA: TGCGCCAGCAGCTTGGGGACAGGGGGCCCCTACGAGCAGTACTTC. Encoded protein: CASSLGTGGPYEQYF. The entire variable domain, with the rest obtained from reference TRBV5-1 and TRBJ2-7, is as follows: KAGVTQTPRYLIKTRGQQVTLSCSPISGHRSVSWYQQTPGQGLQFLFEYFSETQRNKGNFPGRFSGRQFSNSRSEMNVSTLELGDSALYLCASSLGTGGPYEQYFGPGTRLTVT.

This clone came up a few times. This chain links TRBV10-2 with TRBJ1-1, with D possibly matching TRBD1 (6 bases). In germline, CDR1 is WSHSY, CDR2 SAAADI. The V end was cut by 10 bases, the J end by 2 bases, with 14 bases between. This CDR3 is built from 13 residues. CDR3 DNA sequence: TGCGCCACCGACGGAGGGGGAAACACTGAAGCTTTCTTT. This sequence encodes CATDGGGNTEAFF.

The V and J genes are TRBV27 and TRBJ2-7; 7 bases map to TRBD2. The CDR3 has 14 amino acids. Trimming cost V 2 bases and J 5 bases; bases outside gene matches: 6. CDR1 is MNHEY and CDR2 is SMNVEV in the germline V gene (reference sequence). The CDR3 here is CASSLGGELNEQYF. The CDR3 nucleotides are TGTGCCAGCAGTTTAGGGGGGGAACTGAACGAGCAGTACTTC.

This chain links TRBV4-1 with TRBJ2-5, with 7 bases identical to TRBD1. Germline V gene sequence: CDR1 MGHRA, CDR2 YSYEKL. With 3 bases clipped from V and 3 bases from J, the junction kept 4 bases outside the gene matches. The CDR3 runs to 14 residues. The CDR3 is CASSHSDREETQYF. As DNA, the CDR3 is TGCGCCAGCAGCCACAGCGACAGGGAAGAGACCCAGTACTTC.

The V and J genes are TRBV11-2 and TRBJ2-3; 11 nucleotides match TRBD2. CDR1 is SGHAT, CDR2 FQNNGV, per germline. Trimming removed 5 bases from V and 1 base from J; junction bases left unmatched: 5. The length of the CDR3 is 16 residues. The CDR3 nucleotides are TGTGCCAGCAGCCCCGTGACTAGCGGGGGCACAGATACGCAGTATTTT. Amino acid sequence: CASSPVTSGGTDTQYF.

The chain has TRBV5-4 and TRBJ1-2, with D uncertain. CDR1 and CDR2 from the germline V gene are SGHNT and YYREEE (reference sequence). Between the trimmed V and J ends, which lost 4 bases and 8 bases, there was a span of 24 bases. The CDR3 contains 16 residues. This CDR3 reads CASSPRVTGSYGGYTF. The CDR3 coding sequence is TGTGCCAGCAGCCCTAGAGTAACCGGAAGCTATGGCGGCTACACCTTC. The entire variable domain, with the rest obtained from reference TRBV5-4 and TRBJ1-2, is as follows: ETGVTQSPTHLIKTRGQQVTLRCSSQSGHNTVSWYQQALGQGPQFIFQYYREEENGRGNFPPRFSGLQFPNYSSELNVNALELDDSALYLCASSPRVTGSYGGYTFGSGTRLTVV.

This chain joins TRBV7-2 and TRBJ1-1; weak D call: TRBD1 (5 bases). This CDR3 has 16 amino acids. V lost 1 base and J lost 3, with 15 bases in between. Germline values: CDR1 SGHTA, CDR2 FQGNSA. The DNA of the CDR3 is TGTGCCAGCAGCTTAGAGGCGGGGGGTCTCTACACTGAAGCTTTCTTT. This translates into CASSLEAGGLYTEAFF.

The gene calls are TRBV19 and TRBJ1-5; 8 bases are shared with TRBD1. This CDR3 is 15 amino acids long. Per germline, CDR1 LNHDA and CDR2 SQIVND (reference sequence). The trim removed 3 bases at V and 7 bases at J, leaving 8 bases unmatched. CDR3 region: CASSIGAGGGQPQHF. The CDR3 region has the DNA TGTGCCAGTAGTATTGGGGCAGGGGGCGGCCAGCCCCAGCATTTT. The variable domain in full, with the rest retrieved from reference TRBV19 and TRBJ1-5, is DGGITQSPKYLFRKEGQNVTLSCEQNLNHDAMYWYRQDPGQGLRLIYYSQIVNDFQKGDIAEGYSVSREKKESFPLTVTSAQKNPTAFYLCASSIGAGGGQPQHFGDGTRLSIL.

The rearrangement joins TRBV4-1 to TRBJ1-5; no definite D call. Trimming pared 6 bases from V and 4 bases from J, leaving 16 bases between. Germline loops: CDR1 MGHRA, CDR2 YSYEKL. The CDR3 is made up of 15 amino acids. As DNA, the CDR3 is TGCGCCAGCAGTCTAAGAGGGTGGTCGAATCAGCCCCAGCATTTT. It is translated as CASSLRGWSNQPQHF.

The rearrangement links TRBV2 to TRBJ2-7, with D maybe TRBD1 (6 bases). Germline values: CDR1 SNHLY, CDR2 FYNNEI. The CDR3 extends over 12 amino acids. V dropped 5 bases and J dropped 4 bases, with 9 bases sitting between them. The CDR3 DNA is TGTGCCAGCAGTCGACAGGATTACGAGCAGTACTTC. Protein: CASSRQDYEQYF. Filled out from reference TRBV2 and TRBJ2-7, the complete variable domain reads EPEVTQTPSHQVTQMGQEVILRCVPISNHLYFYWYRQILGQKVEFLVSFYNNEISEKSEIFDDQFSVERPDGSNFTLKIRSTKLEDSAMYFCASSRQDYEQYFGPGTRLTVT.

The genes are TRBV5-6 and TRBJ1-2; the D is unclear. CDR1 SGHDT and CDR2 YYEEEE come from the germline V gene. Trimming removed 0 bases at V and 5 bases at J, with 11 bases between. The CDR3 runs 14 residues. Here the CDR3 DNA reads TGTGCCAGCAGCTTGGGAGGCGCGCCGTATGGCTACACCTTC. This sequence encodes CASSLGGAPYGYTF.

CDR3 coding DNA: TGCGCCAGCAGCACGGGACAGGGGGGCCCCTACGAGCAGTACTTC. Its translation is CASSTGQGGPYEQYF. The V call is TRBV5-1, the J call TRBJ2-7; 11 positions match TRBD1. The V and J ends lost 4 bases and 2 bases, in that order; junction bases with no gene match: 5. Germline loops: CDR1 SGHRS, CDR2 YFSETQ. This CDR3 region has 15 residues.

This chain links TRBV19 with TRBJ1-5; D perhaps matches TRBD1 (5 bases). This CDR3 has 14 amino acids. Germline loops: CDR1 LNHDA, CDR2 SQIVND (reference sequence). V lost 3 bases, J lost 5 bases, and 11 bases lay in between. The CDR3 DNA reads as TGTGCCAGTAGTATTATCAGGGTATATCAGCCCCAGCATTTT. It codes for CASSIIRVYQPQHF. Looking up the rest from reference TRBV19 and TRBJ1-5 gives the full variable domain: DGGITQSPKYLFRKEGQNVTLSCEQNLNHDAMYWYRQDPGQGLRLIYYSQIVNDFQKGDIAEGYSVSREKKESFPLTVTSAQKNPTAFYLCASSIIRVYQPQHFGDGTRLSIL.

The chain has TRBV5-1 and TRBJ1-2, with D possibly being TRBD1 (6 bases). The CDR3 totals 16 residues. Trimming stripped 4 bases from V and 3 bases from J, with 19 bases between. Germline CDR1 reads SGHRS; CDR2 reads YFSETQ. The CDR3 region has the DNA TGCGCCAGCAGCCAGGTTGCCCAGGAGGGGGACTATGGCTACACCTTC. Protein sequence: CASSQVAQEGDYGYTF.